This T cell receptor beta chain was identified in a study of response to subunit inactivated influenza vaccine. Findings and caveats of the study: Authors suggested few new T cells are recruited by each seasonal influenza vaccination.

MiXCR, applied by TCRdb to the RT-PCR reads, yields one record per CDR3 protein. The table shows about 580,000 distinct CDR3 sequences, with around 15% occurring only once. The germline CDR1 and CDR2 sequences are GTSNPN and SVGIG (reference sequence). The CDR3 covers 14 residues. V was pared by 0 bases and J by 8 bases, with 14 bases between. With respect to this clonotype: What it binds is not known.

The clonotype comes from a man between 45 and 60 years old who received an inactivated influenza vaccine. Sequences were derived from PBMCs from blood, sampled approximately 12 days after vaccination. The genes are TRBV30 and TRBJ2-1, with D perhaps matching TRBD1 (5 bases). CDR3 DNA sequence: TGTGCCTGGAGTGTAAGGCAGGGTAACTATGAGCAGTTCTTC. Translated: CAWSVRQGNYEQFF.